The next 30 T cell receptor beta chains were all read from a single sample in a study of siplizumab effects on memory and regulatory T cells. Profiling relied on immunoSEQ multiplex PCR, and the TCRdb table lists in-frame clones only, not all of them. This table holds approximately 65,000 clones, approximately 87% found once. Sample: memory CD4+ T cells sorted from blood. These TCRs come from a human donor in good health.

This clone was recorded once. The chain uses TRBV19 and TRBJ1-2, with TRBD1 as a possible D gene (6 bases). Germline CDR1 and CDR2: LNHDA and SQIVND (reference sequence). Deletions cut 6 bases from V and 3 bases from J, with 14 bases between. This CDR3 region has 14 residues. The CDR3 spells CASSLQGRDYGYTF. The CDR3 region has the DNA TGTGCCAGTAGCCTACAGGGACGCGACTATGGCTACACCTTC.

The chain joins TRBV18 to TRBJ2-7; 7 positions agree with TRBD1. V was pared by 5 bases and J by 6 bases, with 4 bases of the junction left unmatched. Germline V lookup: CDR1 KGHSH, CDR2 LQKENI. The CDR3 loop spans 12 amino acids. CDR3 in amino acids: CASSGTGVEQYF. The CDR3 region has the DNA TGTGCCAGCTCAGGAACAGGGGTCGAGCAGTACTTC. The full variable domain, with the rest looked up from reference TRBV18 and TRBJ2-7, is NAGVMQNPRHLVRRRGQEARLRCSPMKGHSHVYWYRQLPEEGLKFMVYLQKENIIDESGMPKERFSAEFPKEGPSILRIQQVVRGDSAAYFCASSGTGVEQYFGPGTRLTVT.

V is TRBV29-1 and J is TRBJ2-7; D may be TRBD1 or TRBD2 (5 bases each). V lost 4 bases and J lost 6, with 10 bases in between. The CDR3 consists of 11 residues. Germline lookup yields CDR1 SQVTM and CDR2 ANQGSEA. This chain's CDR3 is CSVGGVREQYF. CDR3 nucleotide sequence: TGCAGCGTTGGAGGGGTCCGCGAGCAGTACTTC.

The chain employs TRBV7-2 and TRBJ2-5; the match to TRBD2 covers 7 bases. V shed 5 bases, J shed 5 bases, and the junction held 8 bases outside the gene matches. Germline values: CDR1 SGHTA, CDR2 FQGNSA. The length of the CDR3 is 14 residues. CDR3: CASSRRGGRETQYF. The DNA for the CDR3 is TGTGCCAGCAGCCGACGCGGGGGTCGGGAGACCCAGTACTTC.

The chain has TRBV5-1 and TRBJ1-3; D not resolved. Per germline, CDR1 SGHRS and CDR2 YFSETQ. The CDR3 covers 13 residues. The V end lost 0 bases, the J end lost 7 bases, and 8 bases lay between the germline ends. The CDR3 protein is CASSLVGFNTIYF. CDR3 coding DNA: TGCGCCAGCAGCTTGGTCGGGTTCAACACCATATATTTT. Variable domain in full (rest from reference TRBV5-1 and TRBJ1-3): KAGVTQTPRYLIKTRGQQVTLSCSPISGHRSVSWYQQTPGQGLQFLFEYFSETQRNKGNFPGRFSGRQFSNSRSEMNVSTLELGDSALYLCASSLVGFNTIYFGEGSWLTVV.

This clone showed up just once. J is TRBJ2-3 and V is TRBV7-3; no clear D gene. Germline loops: CDR1 SGHTA, CDR2 FQGTGA. The CDR3 contains 14 residues. V lost 4 bases, J lost 3 bases, and 11 bases lay in between. CDR3 sequence (DNA): TGTGCCAGCAGCTCCGACCCTAGTACAGATACGCAGTATTTT. Its protein is CASSSDPSTDTQYF.

The rearrangement uses TRBV6-5 and TRBJ2-1, with 8 positions matching TRBD2. V gave up 6 bases and J gave up 2 bases; unmatched junction bases: 3. CDR1 and CDR2 from the germline V gene are MNHEY and SVGAGI. The length of the CDR3 is 14 residues. Here the CDR3 reads CASRAGRAYNEQFF. CDR3 DNA sequence: TGTGCCAGCAGAGCCGGGAGGGCCTACAATGAGCAGTTCTTC.

The chain has TRBV5-4 and TRBJ2-3; TRBD2 aligns across 8 bases. V dropped 4 bases and J dropped 1; count of bases not matched to a gene: 8. CDR3 length: 16 amino acids. Germline CDR1 SGHNT, CDR2 YYREEE (reference sequence). The CDR3 sequence: CASSPDAGRGTDTQYF. CDR3 nucleotide sequence: TGTGCCAGCAGCCCCGACGCCGGGAGGGGCACAGATACGCAGTATTTT.

V is TRBV6-5 and J is TRBJ2-3; no clear D. The germline gives CDR1 MNHEY, CDR2 SVGAGI. The CDR3 has 13 amino acids. V was shortened by 2 bases and J by 6 bases, with 9 bases between the two germline ends. CDR3 sequence reads: CASSYVQKDTQYF. CDR3 in DNA: TGTGCCAGCAGTTACGTTCAGAAGGATACGCAGTATTTT.

The chain is built from TRBV7-9 and TRBJ2-2, with TRBD1 matching over 7 bases. This CDR3 is 14 amino acids long. CDR1 is SEHNR, CDR2 FQNEAQ, per germline (reference sequence). Losses at the gene ends were 4 bases for V and 4 bases for J; bases not matched to a gene: 3. CDR3 residues: CASSSDRVTGELFF. In nucleotides, the CDR3 is TGTGCCAGCAGCTCAGACAGGGTCACCGGGGAGCTGTTTTTT.

J is TRBJ2-7 and V is TRBV4-2; 9 nucleotides align to TRBD1. Germline trimming cut 3 bases from V and 4 bases from J; bases unmatched to any gene: 7. CDR1 LGHNA and CDR2 YNFKEQ come from the germline V gene. CDR3 length: 15 amino acids. CDR3 DNA: TGTGCCAGCAGCCAGCAGGCGACAGGGGGTTACGAGCAGTACTTC. Translation: CASSQQATGGYEQYF.

The V gene is TRBV7-2, the J gene TRBJ1-6; a weak D match, TRBD1 (6 bases). V shed 1 base and J shed 8 bases, with 12 bases lying between them. From germline, CDR1 is SGHTA and CDR2 FQGNSA. This CDR3 has 15 residues. CDR3 sequence (DNA): TGTGCCAGCAGCTTAGGGGGGGGGCTAGATTCACCCCTCCACTTT. It specifies CASSLGGGLDSPLHF.

V and J are TRBV28 and TRBJ2-7; D is perhaps TRBD2 (6 bases). Trimming left V 6 bases short and J 4 bases short, with 16 bases between. Germline V CDR1 and CDR2: MDHEN, SYDVKM. The CDR3 contains 14 residues. The CDR3 DNA sequence: TGTGCCAGCAGCCAATACTCTGGGAGGTACGAGCAGTACTTC. Residues: CASSQYSGRYEQYF. Full variable domain (outside the CDR3, taken from reference TRBV28 and TRBJ2-7): DVKVTQSSRYLVKRTGEKVFLECVQDMDHENMFWYRQDPGLGLRLIYFSYDVKMKEKGDIPEGYSVSREKKERFSLILESASTNQTSMYLCASSQYSGRYEQYFGPGTRLTVT.

This chain connects TRBV5-1 to TRBJ2-7; D unclear. Trimming shortened V by 1 base and J by 3 bases, and 8 bases separated the two germline ends. This CDR3 region has 13 residues. From germline, CDR1 is SGHRS and CDR2 YFSETQ. The CDR3 nucleotides are TGCGCCAGCAGCTTGTGGGCTAGCTACGAGCAGTACTTC. Translation: CASSLWASYEQYF.

The J gene is TRBJ1-1, the V gene TRBV7-9, with TRBD1 matching over 8 bases. V lost 4 bases and J lost 0; bases outside the gene matches: 1. Germline V gene lookup returns CDR1 SEHNR and CDR2 FQNEAQ (reference sequence). This CDR3 has 14 residues. The CDR3 is CASSYRGMNTEAFF. The CDR3, as DNA: TGTGCCAGCAGCTACAGGGGGATGAACACTGAAGCTTTCTTT.

The chain joins TRBV30 to TRBJ1-2, with no clear D. Germline V lookup: CDR1 GTSNPN, CDR2 SVGIG (reference sequence). Between the trimmed V and J ends, which lost 0 bases and 0 bases, there was a span of 5 bases. The CDR3 covers 13 residues. As DNA, the CDR3 is TGTGCCTGGAGTGTCTCCTCTAACTATGGCTACACCTTC. Translated, it gives CAWSVSSNYGYTF.

The J gene is TRBJ2-3, the V gene TRBV7-3, with D perhaps being TRBD1 or TRBD2 (5 bases each). This CDR3 is 14 amino acids long. The V end lost 1 base, the J end lost 6 bases, and 11 bases lay between the germline ends. The V gene's germline CDR1 is SGHTA and CDR2 FQGTGA. In DNA form, the CDR3 reads TGTGCCAGCAGCTTAAGGGACCTTCAGGATACGCAGTATTTT. As protein: CASSLRDLQDTQYF.

The V gene is TRBV6-1, the J gene TRBJ1-5, with D perhaps TRBD1 (5 bases). Looked up from germline, CDR1 is MNHNS and CDR2 is SASEGT. The CDR3 contains 15 residues. The V end lost 6 bases, the J end lost 0 bases, and 12 bases lay between the germline ends. The CDR3, as DNA: TGTGCCAGCAGACGGGACGGCTATAGCAATCAGCCCCAGCATTTT. As protein: CASRRDGYSNQPQHF.

This clone was seen a handful of times. The sample contains more than one DNA sequence encoding this CDR3. This chain uses TRBV25-1 with TRBJ1-6, with D possibly TRBD1 on 6 matching bases. CDR3 size: 15 residues. Germline V gene sequence: CDR1 MGHDK, CDR2 SYGVNS. The ends were cut back, 1 base at V and 5 bases at J, with 9 bases in the middle. The CDR3 is CASSEFRGDNSPLHF. The CDR3 nucleotides are TGTGCCAGCAGTGAATTCAGGGGCGATAATTCACCCCTCCACTTT.

The V and J genes are TRBV6-5 and TRBJ1-1, with a weak D call TRBD1 (5 bases). V lost 0 bases and J 4 bases, leaving 12 bases between the germline ends. The CDR3 has 15 residues. Germline V gene data show CDR1 as MNHEY and CDR2 as SVGAGI. The CDR3 sequence is CASSYSPGGGTEAFF. CDR3 in DNA: TGTGCCAGCAGTTACTCCCCTGGGGGAGGCACTGAAGCTTTCTTT.

In its sample, this clone was seen a few times. V is TRBV7-2 and J is TRBJ1-6; perhaps TRBD1 as D (5 bases). The ends were cut back, 2 bases at V and 4 bases at J, with 18 bases in the middle. The V gene's germline CDR1 is SGHTA and CDR2 FQGNSA. The CDR3 has 18 amino acids. The DNA of the CDR3 is TGTGCCAGCAGCTTATCCCCGCGCAGGGACTTTTATAATTCACCCCTCCACTTT. It encodes CASSLSPRRDFYNSPLHF.

This clone has a handful of counts. The chain is built from TRBV19 and TRBJ1-2; D gene ambiguous. CDR3 length: 12 amino acids. CDR1 is LNHDA and CDR2 is SQIVND in the germline V gene (reference sequence). Trimming took 1 base from V and 5 from J, leaving 5 bases between them. CDR3 amino acids: CASSIVGYGYTF. The CDR3 DNA is TGTGCCAGTAGTATAGTGGGTTATGGCTACACCTTC. Variable domain in full (rest from reference TRBV19 and TRBJ1-2): DGGITQSPKYLFRKEGQNVTLSCEQNLNHDAMYWYRQDPGQGLRLIYYSQIVNDFQKGDIAEGYSVSREKKESFPLTVTSAQKNPTAFYLCASSIVGYGYTFGSGTRLTVV.

This chain links TRBV5-1 with TRBJ1-1; 7 positions agree with TRBD1. Trimming at V came to 3 bases and at J to 4 bases, leaving 9 bases not matched to a gene. CDR3 length equals 15 residues. Germline V gene lookup returns CDR1 SGHRS and CDR2 YFSETQ. The CDR3 loop reads CASSSEGGRGTEAFF. In DNA form, the CDR3 reads TGCGCCAGCAGCTCGGAAGGGGGCAGGGGCACTGAAGCTTTCTTT.

The J gene is TRBJ2-1, the V gene TRBV15; 13 bases align to TRBD2. V lost 9 bases and J lost 6; bases outside the gene matches: 5. Germline CDR1 and CDR2: LNHNV and YYDKDF (reference sequence). CDR3 length: 14 amino acids. The DNA of the CDR3 is TGTGCCACGGGACTAGCGGGACGGAGCAATGAGCAGTTCTTC. Protein product: CATGLAGRSNEQFF.

The chain has TRBV14 and TRBJ2-1; 10 nucleotides agree with TRBD2. In germline, CDR1 is SGHDN, CDR2 FVKESK. This CDR3 is 15 amino acids long. J was trimmed by 9 bases and V by 5 bases; bases with no gene match: 10. CDR3 coding DNA: TGTGCCAGCAGCATAGGCAGCGGGAGGGCCGGTGAGCAGTTCTTC. Its protein product is CASSIGSGRAGEQFF.

The chain employs TRBV6-5 and TRBJ2-1; maybe TRBD2 (5 bases). CDR3 length: 15 residues. The V and J ends lost 0 bases and 8 bases respectively, with 14 bases between them. From germline, CDR1 is MNHEY and CDR2 SVGAGI. The CDR3, as DNA: TGTGCCAGCAGTTACTCGTATGCCCCGGAGGATGAGCAGTTCTTC. Its translation is CASSYSYAPEDEQFF.

The chain carries TRBV18 and TRBJ2-7, with 8 bases fitting TRBD1. Germline V gene data show CDR1 as KGHSH and CDR2 as LQKENI. V trimming: 3 bases; J trimming: 3 bases; junction bases outside the gene matches: 4. The CDR3 runs to 14 residues. The CDR3 here is CASSPQGAVYEQYF. CDR3 bases: TGTGCCAGCTCACCGCAGGGGGCGGTCTACGAGCAGTACTTC. Supplemented by reference TRBV18 and TRBJ2-7, the full variable domain reads NAGVMQNPRHLVRRRGQEARLRCSPMKGHSHVYWYRQLPEEGLKFMVYLQKENIIDESGMPKERFSAEFPKEGPSILRIQQVVRGDSAAYFCASSPQGAVYEQYFGPGTRLTVT.

This clone is medium-sized. The chain uses TRBV18 and TRBJ1-5; D gene uncertain. This CDR3 has 13 amino acids. The V end was cut by 10 bases, the J end by 3 bases, with 13 bases between. Germline V lookup: CDR1 KGHSH, CDR2 LQKENI. This chain's CDR3 is CATASSVNQPQHF. CDR3 DNA sequence: TGTGCCACTGCGTCCTCGGTCAATCAGCCCCAGCATTTT.

The rearrangement joins TRBV7-9 to TRBJ2-5; the match to TRBD1 covers 7 bases. Germline V gives CDR1 SEHNR, CDR2 FQNEAQ (reference sequence). The junction had 9 bases not matched to a gene; V was cut back by 4 bases and J by 1 base. The CDR3 length is 16 residues. CDR3 protein: CASSSNRGPAQETQYF. CDR3 nucleotide sequence: TGTGCCAGCAGCTCGAACAGGGGCCCCGCCCAAGAGACCCAGTACTTC.

This clone showed up just once. The chain joins TRBV5-1 to TRBJ2-1; a possible D gene is TRBD2 (5 bases). V lost 1 base to trimming and J lost 6 bases, with 8 bases between them. The CDR3 is 13 amino acids. Germline CDR1 reads SGHRS; CDR2 reads YFSETQ. The CDR3 nucleotides read TGCGCCAGCAGCTTGCCCGGGGTCAATGAGCAGTTCTTC. This translates into CASSLPGVNEQFF.